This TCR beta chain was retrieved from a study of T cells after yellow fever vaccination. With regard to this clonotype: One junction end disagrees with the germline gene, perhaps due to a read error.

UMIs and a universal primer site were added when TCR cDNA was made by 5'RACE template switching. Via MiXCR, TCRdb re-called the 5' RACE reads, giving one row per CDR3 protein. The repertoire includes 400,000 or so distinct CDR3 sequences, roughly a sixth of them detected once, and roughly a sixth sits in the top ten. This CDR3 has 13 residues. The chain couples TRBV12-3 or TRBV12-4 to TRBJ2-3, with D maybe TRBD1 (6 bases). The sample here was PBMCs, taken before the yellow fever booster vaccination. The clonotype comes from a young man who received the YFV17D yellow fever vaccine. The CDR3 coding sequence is TGTGCCAGCAAAGGCAGGGGCACAGATACGCTGTATTTT. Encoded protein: CASKGRGTDTLYF.